What follows is one T cell receptor (beta chain) and its context. Donors, healthy HIV-negative adults, lacked recent acute infections or vaccinations. This sample stems from a study of shared clonotypes between healthy human individuals. In the original workflow: Junction-only immunoSEQ sequences carried no quality scores, so filtering differed. The data were produced by immunoSEQ multiplex PCR, yet TCRdb's version contains in-frame clones alone and is incomplete. V, J and clone size reflect that table, while D and trimming were determined from the DNA. The sample lists roughly 480,000 clones; around three quarters were seen once. Sequencing was carried out using PBMCs. The sequence was collected from a woman in her 40s in good health. Some clones in this sample may be carry-over from other donors' samples.

The DNA for the CDR3 is TGTGCCAGCAGCCTCGAGCGGGTCTACTACGAGCAGTACTTC. Translating it yields CASSLERVYYEQYF. This chain joins TRBV7-2 and TRBJ2-7; possible D gene TRBD2, 6 bases. Germline CDR1 and CDR2: SGHTA and FQGNSA. V lost 5 bases and J 3 bases, leaving 14 bases between the germline ends. This CDR3 spans 14 amino acids.